Sequencing of this T cell receptor (beta chain) was carried out in a study of T cell repertoires in cytomegalovirus infection. At the level of the study: Evidence of both CMV infection and a matching HLA type came from public TCR beta signatures. Findings of the study overall: Within the response measured ex vivo, HLA-C-restricted CMV-specific TCR beta clonotypes were dominant. There were carriers of CMV plus the relevant HLA, and cumulative public TCR beta family frequency identified them.

TCRdb processed the reads anew with MiXCR; each CDR3 protein has one entry. The data contain approximately 180,000 distinct CDR3 sequences, roughly 15% of them singletons. Concerning this clonotype: The antigen remains undetermined.

The sequence was obtained from a human donor in good health (CMV status not recorded). Some clones in this sample may be carry-over from other donors' samples. The sequencing sample was made of CD8+ T cells from PBMCs.

CDR3 sequence: CAITQERGEAFF. In DNA form, the CDR3 reads TGTGCCATCACCCAGGAAAGGGGAGAAGCTTTCTTT. V is TRBV10-3 and J is TRBJ1-1, with D possibly TRBD1 on 5 matching bases. This CDR3 has 12 residues. CDR1 is ENHRY and CDR2 is SYGVKD in the germline V gene. V lost 7 bases and J 8 bases, leaving 14 bases between the germline ends.